What follows are 32 T cell receptor beta chains derived from one specimen sequenced in a study of blood T cell repertoires in COVID-19. TCRdb's copy holds only in-frame clones and misses some; the assay was immunoSEQ multiplex PCR. The sample consists of approximately 250,000 clones, about 88% of them appearing once. Sequenced material: peripheral blood. These receptors came from an older woman with COVID-19, enrolled during active disease.

The gene calls are TRBV10-3 and TRBJ2-5; 10 bases map to TRBD2. Trimming cost V 6 bases and J 5 bases; bases outside gene matches: 6. Germline V CDR1 and CDR2: ENHRY, SYGVKD. The CDR3 consists of 14 residues. CDR3 in amino acids: CAIRPGAGGETQYF. The DNA of the CDR3 is TGTGCCATCAGGCCTGGAGCGGGAGGGGAGACCCAGTACTTC.

This chain uses TRBV6-5 with TRBJ1-1; a weak D match, TRBD1 (5 bases). Germline V gene data show CDR1 as MNHEY and CDR2 as SVGAGI. This CDR3 contains 13 residues. Trimming took 7 bases from V and 2 from J, leaving 11 bases between them. The CDR3 DNA follows: TGTGCCAGCACGAGAAGGGGTAACACTGAAGCTTTCTTT. It specifies CASTRRGNTEAFF.

V and J are TRBV5-6 and TRBJ2-5; maybe TRBD2 (5 bases). CDR1 is SGHDT and CDR2 is YYEEEE in the germline V gene. Trimming shortened V by 3 bases and J by 2 bases, and 8 bases separated the two germline ends. This CDR3 has 13 amino acids. This CDR3 is CASSSGRQETQYF. CDR3 nucleotides: TGTGCCAGCAGCTCGGGGAGACAAGAGACCCAGTACTTC.

V is TRBV11-3 and J is TRBJ2-1, with 7 bases that match TRBD2. Trimming cost V 0 bases and J 13 bases; bases outside gene matches: 18. The CDR3 sequence is 17 residues long. CDR1 and CDR2 (germline): SGHNT, YENEEA. The CDR3 DNA is TGTGCCAGCAGCTTAGACTCCCTTCCTAGCGGAGCGCCGGCTCAGTTCTTC. Translated: CASSLDSLPSGAPAQFF.

V gene TRBV18 combines with J gene TRBJ2-3, with D perhaps TRBD1 (6 bases). CDR3 length: 16 amino acids. Germline V gene data show CDR1 as KGHSH and CDR2 as LQKENI. V was cut by 3 bases and J by 0 bases, with 13 bases left in between. CDR3 loop: CASSPRQRGSTDTQYF. As DNA, the CDR3 is TGTGCCAGCTCACCGAGGCAGAGGGGGAGCACAGATACGCAGTATTTT. The full variable domain, rest sourced from reference TRBV18 and TRBJ2-3, is NAGVMQNPRHLVRRRGQEARLRCSPMKGHSHVYWYRQLPEEGLKFMVYLQKENIIDESGMPKERFSAEFPKEGPSILRIQQVVRGDSAAYFCASSPRQRGSTDTQYFGPGTRLTVL.

The chain has TRBV19 and TRBJ1-3; 9 nucleotides agree with TRBD1. V shed 9 bases and J 5 bases; nucleotides not matched to a gene: 5. This CDR3 is built from 13 residues. CDR1 LNHDA and CDR2 SQIVND come from the germline V gene (reference sequence). CDR3 nucleotides: TGTGCCAGCAGCGGACAGGGGAGAAACACCATATATTTT. Protein: CASSGQGRNTIYF.

This sequence joins TRBV27 and TRBJ2-3; 11 nucleotides line up with TRBD2. The germline V gene encodes CDR1 MNHEY and CDR2 SMNVEV (reference sequence). The CDR3 is 14 residues long. J lost 5 bases, V lost 8 bases, and 6 bases had no gene match. The CDR3 loop reads CASLRGLAGDTQYF. CDR3 DNA sequence: TGTGCCAGCCTACGAGGACTAGCGGGAGATACGCAGTATTTT.

V gene TRBV21-1 combines with J gene TRBJ2-3; TRBD2, the table's D call, lacks a check against the DNA. TRBV21-1 is labeled a pseudogene. The CDR3 loop spans 14 amino acids. Here the CDR3 DNA reads TGTGCCAGCAGCGATACCGCGAGGGCAGATACGCAGTATTTT. This gives the protein CASSDTARADTQYF.

The chain couples TRBV11-2 to TRBJ2-7, with TRBD2 matching over 11 bases. The V gene end was trimmed by 5 bases and the J gene end by 3 bases; junction bases not matched to a gene: 6. The CDR3 is made up of 15 amino acids. Germline V gives CDR1 SGHAT, CDR2 FQNNGV. Here the CDR3 DNA reads TGTGCCAGCAGCGCCTCTAGCGGGAGGTTCTACGAGCAGTACTTC. Amino acids: CASSASSGRFYEQYF.

This chain links TRBV6-2 or TRBV6-3 with TRBJ1-2, with 8 bases lining up with TRBD1. V gave up 6 bases and J gave up 4 bases; unmatched junction bases: 10. The CDR3 length is 15 residues. Germline loops: CDR1 MNHEY, CDR2 SVGEGT. CDR3 sequence reads: CASSPQGESGYGYTF. CDR3 in DNA: TGTGCCAGCAGCCCACAGGGGGAGAGCGGCTATGGCTACACCTTC.

The rearrangement uses TRBV12-2 and TRBJ2-1; TRBD2 is the table's D call, not checked against the DNA. TRBV12-2 is tagged as a pseudogene. This CDR3 has 21 residues. Here the CDR3 DNA reads TGTGCAAGTCGCTCGATTACCTCCCGACGGGTTAGCGGGAGCTCCTACAATGAGCAGTTCTTC. This codes for CASRSITSRRVSGSSYNEQFF.

The genes are TRBV28 and TRBJ2-3; D is possibly TRBD1 (5 bases). This CDR3 spans 13 amino acids. V was shortened by 7 bases and J by 1 base, with 9 bases between the two germline ends. The germline CDR1 and CDR2 sequences are MDHEN and SYDVKM. In DNA, the CDR3 is TGTGCCAGCACTCAACAGGGCACAGATACGCAGTATTTT. Translating it yields CASTQQGTDTQYF.

This clone showed up just once. CDR3 sequence (DNA): TGTGCCAGCAGACCGGGACAGCTAATTAGCAATCAGCCCCAGCATTTT. Encoded protein: CASRPGQLISNQPQHF. This chain links TRBV27 with TRBJ1-5; TRBD1 matches 7 bases. Unmatched junction bases numbered 8, after V lost 6 bases and J lost 0 bases. This CDR3 is built from 16 residues. In germline, CDR1 is MNHEY, CDR2 SMNVEV (reference sequence).

This clone was found a few times. V and J are TRBV24-1 and TRBJ1-5; D ambiguous. Deletions cut 9 bases from V and 4 bases from J, with 15 bases between. Germline V gene data show CDR1 as KGHDR and CDR2 as SFDVKD. The CDR3 is made up of 14 amino acids. This chain's CDR3 is CATFEGRRNQPQHF. CDR3 coding DNA: TGTGCCACCTTTGAGGGCAGGAGGAATCAGCCCCAGCATTTT.

A note on this clone: A junction boundary mismatches the germline segment, possibly from a read error. The chain couples TRBV27 to TRBJ2-1; TRBD2 matches 7 bases. The CDR3 covers 13 residues. The germline gives CDR1 MNHEY, CDR2 SMNVEV (reference sequence). This CDR3 is CASSLARAGPGVF. CDR3 nucleotides: TGTGCCAGCAGTTTAGCCCGAGCGGGACCGGGGGTCTTC.

The V call is TRBV1, the J call TRBJ1-1. TRBV1 is termed a pseudogene. The CDR3 loop spans 17 amino acids. The CDR3 DNA follows: TGCACCAGCAGCCGCGGGGGTCGCAGGGGCACGAACACTGAAGCTTTCTTT. Its protein is CTSSRGGRRGTNTEAFF.

The chain couples TRBV5-1 to TRBJ2-3, with 9 bases matching TRBD2. The junction had 5 bases not matched to a gene; V was cut back by 3 bases and J by 0 bases. The CDR3 spans 16 residues. Germline lookup yields CDR1 SGHRS and CDR2 YFSETQ. The chain's CDR3 is CASSSGLAHSTDTQYF. The CDR3 coding sequence is TGCGCCAGCAGCTCCGGACTAGCGCATAGCACAGATACGCAGTATTTT.

The CDR3 DNA follows: TGTGCCAGTAGTATAGGGACAGGGCGAGAGACCCAGTACTTC. It is translated as CASSIGTGRETQYF. V gene TRBV19 combines with J gene TRBJ2-5; 8 nucleotides align to TRBD1. The V segment lost 1 base and the J segment 4 bases; nucleotides outside the gene matches: 2. This CDR3 has 14 residues. The germline CDR1 and CDR2 sequences are LNHDA and SQIVND (reference sequence). Drawing the rest from reference TRBV19 and TRBJ2-5, the complete variable domain is DGGITQSPKYLFRKEGQNVTLSCEQNLNHDAMYWYRQDPGQGLRLIYYSQIVNDFQKGDIAEGYSVSREKKESFPLTVTSAQKNPTAFYLCASSIGTGRETQYFGPGTRLLVL.

CDR3 nucleotides: TGTGCCAGCAGCGTAGGCGGCACACAAGAGACCCAGTACTTC. It yields the protein CASSVGGTQETQYF. This sequence joins TRBV9 and TRBJ2-5, with D hard to call. CDR1 is SGDLS and CDR2 is YYNGEE in the germline V gene. Trimming left V 0 bases short and J 2 bases short, with 8 bases between. CDR3 length: 14 residues.

The chain joins TRBV24-1 to TRBJ2-7, with TRBD1 as a possible D gene (6 bases). Trimming left V 2 bases short and J 3 bases short, with 13 bases between. The CDR3 is made up of 15 amino acids. Germline CDR1 is KGHDR and CDR2 is SFDVKD. CDR3 in DNA: TGTGCCACCAGTGATTACAGGGCAACCTTCTACGAGCAGTACTTC. This encodes CATSDYRATFYEQYF.

J is TRBJ2-1 and V is TRBV6-6; D may be TRBD1 (6 bases). V gave up 2 bases and J gave up 4 bases, with 12 bases separating them. Per germline, CDR1 MNHNY and CDR2 SVGAGI (reference sequence). The CDR3 length is 15 residues. The CDR3 region has the DNA TGTGCCAGCAGTTACCGGGACACCGGATACAATGAGCAGTTCTTC. This encodes CASSYRDTGYNEQFF.

This sequence joins TRBV19 and TRBJ1-4; possible D gene TRBD1, 6 bases. Trimming left V 7 bases short and J 4 bases short, with 10 bases between. This CDR3 has 13 residues. The V gene's germline CDR1 is LNHDA and CDR2 SQIVND (reference sequence). CDR3 nucleotide sequence: TGTGCCAGTAATCGACAGGTTAATGAAAAACTGTTTTTT. Amino acids: CASNRQVNEKLFF.

The chain links TRBV6-2 or TRBV6-3 to TRBJ1-1, with D possibly TRBD1 on 6 matching bases. CDR1 is MNHEY and CDR2 is SVGEGT in the germline V gene. The CDR3 totals 16 residues. Trimming left V 2 bases short and J 0 bases short, with 13 bases between. This CDR3 reads CASSYPRTDMNTEAFF. CDR3 nucleotides: TGTGCCAGCAGTTACCCCCGGACAGATATGAACACTGAAGCTTTCTTT.

V usage is TRBV2 and J usage is TRBJ2-1; 13 bases fit TRBD2. The CDR3 has 13 residues. V lost 10 bases and J lost 7; bases outside the gene matches: 4. In germline, CDR1 is SNHLY, CDR2 FYNNEI. CDR3 amino acids: CAILAGGMNEQFF. The CDR3 coding sequence is TGTGCCATACTAGCGGGAGGGATGAATGAGCAGTTCTTC.

V is TRBV2 and J is TRBJ1-5; D is unclear. This CDR3 contains 15 residues. From germline, CDR1 is SNHLY and CDR2 FYNNEI. Trimming shortened V by 5 bases and J by 2 bases, and 13 bases separated the two germline ends. CDR3 DNA sequence: TGTGCCAGCAGTAGTCGAACCGAGCGCAATCAGCCCCAGCATTTT. Translating gives CASSSRTERNQPQHF.

This clone was observed a handful of times. V gene TRBV28 combines with J gene TRBJ1-2; no definite D call. The V gene lost 7 bases and the J gene lost 5 bases, with 17 bases spanning the gap. The CDR3 is 14 amino acids. Germline V CDR1 and CDR2: MDHEN, SYDVKM. The DNA for the CDR3 is TGTGCCAGCACAAAAGGCGACATTGAGTATGGCTACACCTTC. It translates to CASTKGDIEYGYTF.

This sequence joins TRBV7-3 and TRBJ2-1; 7 bases are shared with TRBD2. Trimming took 4 bases from V and 7 from J; bases not matched to a gene: 10. The CDR3 sequence is 15 residues long. Germline V gene sequence: CDR1 SGHTA, CDR2 FQGTGA. CDR3 sequence: CASSSSGATGNEQFF. The CDR3 DNA follows: TGTGCCAGCAGCTCTAGCGGAGCAACCGGAAATGAGCAGTTCTTC.

This clone was seen only once. The chain combines TRBV24-1 with TRBJ2-3; D gene unclear. Germline lookup yields CDR1 KGHDR and CDR2 SFDVKD. The CDR3 consists of 13 residues. Deletions cut 3 bases from V and 7 bases from J, with 10 bases between. CDR3: CATSDGPANTQYF. The CDR3 DNA is TGTGCCACCAGTGATGGGCCCGCCAATACGCAGTATTTT.

The chain couples TRBV20-1 to TRBJ2-1, with 7 bases aligning to TRBD2. Germline values: CDR1 DFQATT, CDR2 SNEGSKA (reference sequence). The CDR3 covers 11 residues. Trimming removed 4 bases from V and 7 bases from J; junction bases left unmatched: 1. For the CDR3, the DNA is TGCAGTGCTACACTAGCGAATGAGCAGTTCTTC. Translating gives CSATLANEQFF.

The chain has TRBV19 and TRBJ2-7, with D tentatively TRBD2 (6 bases). The V gene lost 4 bases and the J gene lost 2 bases, with 12 bases spanning the gap. Per germline, CDR1 LNHDA and CDR2 SQIVND (reference sequence). The CDR3 loop spans 14 amino acids. CDR3 residues: CASSTNGSPYEQYF. The CDR3 DNA reads as TGTGCCAGTAGTACGAACGGGAGCCCCTACGAGCAGTACTTC.

In DNA form, the CDR3 reads TGTGCCTGGAGAGAAAGCGGGAGGGGCACAGATACGCAGTATTTT. Translated, it gives CAWRESGRGTDTQYF. V usage is TRBV30 and J usage is TRBJ2-3, with TRBD2 matching over 10 bases. This CDR3 is 15 amino acids long. Germline V gives CDR1 GTSNPN, CDR2 SVGIG (reference sequence). V lost 3 bases to trimming and J lost 1 base; unmatched junction nucleotides: 4.

As to this clone: At the DNA level, this CDR3 is encoded by other sequences in the same sample as well. The V gene is TRBV19, the J gene TRBJ2-1, with D possibly TRBD1 on 6 matching bases. V lost 3 bases and J 0 bases, leaving 9 bases between the germline ends. Germline CDR1 LNHDA, CDR2 SQIVND (reference sequence). This CDR3 region has 15 residues. CDR3 residues: CASSIDRSSYNEQFF. The CDR3 nucleotides are TGTGCCAGTAGTATCGACAGGAGCTCCTACAATGAGCAGTTCTTC.